These 13 T cell receptor beta chains share one sample of origin, sequenced in a study of cytomegalovirus exposure and HLA in healthy donors. PCR employed 60 Vbeta and 13 Jbeta primers. Assay: immunoSEQ multiplex PCR; the TCRdb copy retains only in-frame clones and omits some. This repertoire shows roughly 110,000 clones, 74% found once; its top ten account for more than 2%. Sequenced: PBMCs. The receptors here all came from a human donor in good health.

The rearrangement uses TRBV30 and TRBJ1-3; 8 bases fit TRBD1. The CDR3 length is 15 residues. From germline, CDR1 is GTSNPN and CDR2 SVGIG (reference sequence). The V gene end was trimmed by 5 bases and the J gene end by 3 bases; junction bases not matched to a gene: 9. CDR3 residues: CAWAPYRGGGNTIYF. As DNA, the CDR3 is TGTGCCTGGGCCCCTTACAGGGGGGGTGGAAACACCATATATTTT.

The V gene is TRBV7-8, the J gene TRBJ1-6; 9 bases line up with TRBD1. Germline CDR1 SGHVS, CDR2 FQNEAQ. With 6 bases clipped from V and 11 bases from J, the junction kept 14 bases outside the gene matches. The CDR3 runs to 16 residues. The CDR3 spells CASRPVAGQGGPPLHF. The CDR3 DNA is TGTGCCAGCAGGCCAGTAGCGGGACAGGGAGGTCCACCCCTCCACTTT.

This clone was detected a few times. The CDR3 region has the DNA TGCGCCAGCAGTTTCGGGGATGAGCGATTGAACACTGAAGCTTTCTTT. This translates into CASSFGDERLNTEAFF. The chain uses TRBV5-1 and TRBJ1-1, with D unclear. The germline V gene encodes CDR1 SGHRS and CDR2 YFSETQ. CDR3 length: 16 residues. Trimming left V 5 bases short and J 0 bases short, with 17 bases between.

This CDR3 reads CAPLGGFTEAFF. The CDR3 DNA sequence: TGTGCCCCTTTGGGGGGGTTCACTGAAGCTTTCTTT. The V call is TRBV15, the J call TRBJ1-1; perhaps TRBD1 as D (5 bases). The V gene lost 11 bases and the J gene lost 4 bases, with 14 bases spanning the gap. Germline values: CDR1 LNHNV, CDR2 YYDKDF (reference sequence). The CDR3 is 12 amino acids.

The gene calls are TRBV27 and TRBJ2-7; D not resolved. The CDR3 length is 13 residues. Trimming took off 5 bases at V and 4 bases at J, with 12 bases between the two ends. Germline V gene data show CDR1 as MNHEY and CDR2 as SMNVEV (reference sequence). The DNA for the CDR3 is TGTGCCAGCAGTCTTTCAGTTAAGTACGAGCAGTACTTC. It yields the protein CASSLSVKYEQYF.

CDR3: CASSLARTGGTFSGNTIYF. In DNA form, the CDR3 reads TGTGCCAGCAGCTTAGCGAGGACAGGGGGGACATTCTCTGGAAACACCATATATTTT. This chain connects TRBV7-8 to TRBJ1-3; 10 bases are shared with TRBD1. The CDR3 loop spans 19 amino acids. The J segment lost 0 bases and the V segment lost 0 bases, leaving 8 bases of the junction unmatched. Germline CDR1 reads SGHVS; CDR2 reads FQNEAQ.

This clone was recorded a few times. The V gene is TRBV9, the J gene TRBJ1-5; 8 bases are a match to TRBD1. CDR3 length: 14 amino acids. J gave up 6 bases and V 3 bases, and 5 bases lay outside the gene matches. CDR1 SGDLS and CDR2 YYNGEE come from the germline V gene. In DNA, the CDR3 is TGTGCCAGCAGCGGTCAGGGGGCCAGTCAGCCCCAGCATTTT. This sequence encodes CASSGQGASQPQHF.

This rearrangement joins TRBV6-6 to TRBJ2-2; TRBD1 matches 8 bases. After removal of 9 bases from V and 0 bases from J, the junction contained 3 bases not matched to a gene. Germline CDR1 is MNHNY and CDR2 is SVGAGI (reference sequence). This CDR3 contains 14 residues. The CDR3 sequence is CASTQGANTGELFF. The CDR3 DNA sequence: TGTGCCAGTACACAGGGGGCGAACACCGGGGAGCTGTTTTTT.

This chain joins TRBV19 and TRBJ1-1; weak D call: TRBD1 (5 bases). The CDR3 totals 11 residues. V was clipped by 3 bases and J by 11 bases, with 10 bases between them. Germline CDR1 and CDR2: LNHDA and SQIVND (reference sequence). The CDR3 is CASSMGTMAFF. The CDR3 DNA reads TGTGCCAGTAGTATGGGGACTATGGCTTTCTTT.

CDR3 bases: TGTGCCAGCACCGCCGAGGTTAGCTCCTACAATGAGCAGTTCTTC. This translates into CASTAEVSSYNEQFF. V gene TRBV6-6 combines with J gene TRBJ2-1; D is undetermined. CDR1 and CDR2 (germline): MNHNY, SVGAGI (reference sequence). This CDR3 has 15 amino acids. Trimming cost V 7 bases and J 0 bases, with 13 bases left between them.

The chain recombines TRBV5-4 with TRBJ2-5; possibly TRBD1 for D (5 bases). V gave up 4 bases and J gave up 2 bases, with 12 bases separating them. Germline lookup yields CDR1 SGHNT and CDR2 YYREEE (reference sequence). This CDR3 is built from 14 residues. Here the CDR3 reads CASSLTATQETQYF. The CDR3 DNA sequence: TGTGCCAGCAGCCTGACAGCTACTCAAGAGACCCAGTACTTC.

V gene TRBV7-8 combines with J gene TRBJ1-2; 7 bases agree with TRBD1. The ends lost 5 bases at V and 8 bases at J; junction bases unmatched: 5. Germline assignment: CDR1 SGHVS and CDR2 FQNEAQ. The CDR3 extends over 12 amino acids. The CDR3 here is CASSPRDRGYTF. CDR3 bases: TGTGCCAGCAGCCCGAGGGACAGAGGCTACACCTTC.

This clone has only one observation. The V call is TRBV27, the J call TRBJ2-7, with D hard to call. The CDR3 has 13 residues. Trimming left V 3 bases short and J 6 bases short, with 12 bases between. CDR1 and CDR2 (germline): MNHEY, SMNVEV (reference sequence). CDR3 sequence reads: CASSFQKRGEQYF. DNA for the CDR3: TGTGCCAGCAGTTTCCAAAAACGCGGCGAGCAGTACTTC.